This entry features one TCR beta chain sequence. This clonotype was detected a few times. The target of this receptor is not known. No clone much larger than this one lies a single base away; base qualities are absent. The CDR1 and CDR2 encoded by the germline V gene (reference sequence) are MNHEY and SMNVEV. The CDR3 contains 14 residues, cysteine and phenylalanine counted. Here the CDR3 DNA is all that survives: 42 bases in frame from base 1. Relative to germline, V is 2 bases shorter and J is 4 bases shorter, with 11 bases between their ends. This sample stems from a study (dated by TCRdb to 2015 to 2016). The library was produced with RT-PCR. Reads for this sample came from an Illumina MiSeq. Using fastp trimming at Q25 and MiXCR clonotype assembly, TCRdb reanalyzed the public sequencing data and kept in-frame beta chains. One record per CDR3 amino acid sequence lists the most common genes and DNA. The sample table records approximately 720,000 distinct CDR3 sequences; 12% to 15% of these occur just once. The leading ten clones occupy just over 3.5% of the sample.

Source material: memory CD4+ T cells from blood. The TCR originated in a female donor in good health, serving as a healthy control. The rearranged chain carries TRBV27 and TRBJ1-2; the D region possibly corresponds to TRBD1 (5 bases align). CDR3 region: CASSLKGHGYGYTF. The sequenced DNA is TGTGCCAGCAGTTTAAAGGGGCACGGCTATGGCTACACCTTC.